The following is a T cell receptor beta chain sequence with its context. There is no known antigen for this receptor. Per-base qualities were not stored, and no clone one base away is much larger. The immunoSEQ Assay was the method used to sequence TCRbeta CDR3 regions. After extraction, genomic DNA underwent amplification by bias-controlled multiplex PCR, followed by high-throughput sequencing. The study's processing was this. To quantify the absolute abundance of every unique TCRbeta CDR3 region, sequences were collapsed and filtered. Usable DNA was measured by amplifying reference genes present in all nucleated cells, and TCRbeta template counts were normalized to that usable DNA to estimate T cell fraction. Repertoire TCRs were annotated as SARS-CoV-2-specific by exact matching of V gene, CDR3 amino acid sequence and J gene to a known reactive TCR set. The reference SARS-CoV-2 TCR set was derived from MIRA and filtered for enrichment in COVID-19-positive ImmuneCODE repertoires, a step that removed public or cross-reactive TCRs. Using the MIRA antigens, annotated TCRs were further analysed by specific ORF or by position within an ORF. Breadth was defined as the number of annotated unique rearrangements divided by the total number of unique productive rearrangements, and depth was defined as the summed frequency of the annotated unique rearrangements. TCR breadth was compared between groups using two-sided Wilcoxon rank-sum tests. In its TCRdb copy, this immuneACCESS table keeps in-frame sequences only and misses some clones. Where compared with another copy, unresolved V genes explain less than half of these, and the others have no known cause. The DNA gave D and trimming, while V, J and clone size come from that table. The sample contains a few hundred thousand clones, roughly 90% of them found a single time. Around 3.6% of the sample is held by the ten biggest clonotypes.

The data were taken from a study of Ad26.COV2.S vaccination and SARS-CoV-2 variants (dated by TCRdb to about 2021). Concerning the study at large: Donors in the vaccine arm were drawn from COV1001, a multicentre, randomized, double-blind, placebo-controlled phase I-IIa trial testing Ad26.COV2.S in healthy adults. The TCR-sequenced set comprised around 30 samples: some 20 Ad26.COV2.S vaccine recipients, 5 placebo recipients and 8 SARS-CoV-2 convalescent individuals. Throughout the experiments and outcome assessment, investigators stayed blinded to trial group allocation. Participants in the trial were split at random into five groups of five each, receiving low-dose or high-dose Ad26.COV2.S once or twice, or else placebo on both occasions. The specificity and breadth of SARS-CoV-2-reactive T cell receptors after Ad26.COV2.S vaccination were assessed by TCRbeta repertoire sequencing. Ad26.COV2.S was administered intramuscularly at 5 x 10^10 or 1 x 10^11 viral particles, either as a single shot or as two shots given 56 days apart. Summary of the overall study and its limitations: Compared with placebo recipients, Ad26.COV2.S recipients showed higher spike-specific TCR breadth (P = 0.0014). After vaccination, spike-specific CD8+ and CD4+ T cell responses were reported to show substantial breadth. Comparable non-spike TCR breadth was observed between vaccine and placebo recipients, consistent with only spike being contained in the vaccine. The study was not powered for comparison of responses between vaccine doses or regimens. According to the authors, total T cell responses may have been underestimated by the TCR breadth and depth analyses.

Deletion took 2 bases off V and 6 bases off J, with a span of 8 bases between the germline ends. The cysteine opens and the phenylalanine closes a CDR3 of 13 amino acids. Only the CDR3 part of the read is kept: 39 bases, read in frame from the first base. The germline V gene (reference sequence) gives CDR1 as MNHEY and CDR2 as SMNVEV. The sample's treatment or condition label, in plain terms: roughly 20 received Ad26.COV2.S at low or high dose, single or two shots; about 5 received placebo; per-sample allocation not given. For vaccine and placebo recipients, the sequenced repertoires came from samples collected on day 63 after the first injection. In Cohort 1b, 25 adults aged 18-55 years were enrolled at a single site in Boston, USA, between 29 July and 7 August 2020. Ad26.COV2.S consisted of a replication-incompetent adenovirus type 26 vector by which a prefusion-stabilized SARS-CoV-2 spike protein from the original Wuhan strain was expressed.

The sequence is built from TRBV27 and TRBJ2-1; confidence is insufficient to name the D gene. Sequenced material: peripheral blood, taken in a trial of Ad26.COV2.S vaccine versus placebo. The TCR sequence derives from a person between 18 and 65 years old who received the Ad26.COV2.S COVID-19 vaccine or a placebo. The nucleotide sequence reads as follows: TGTGCCAGCAGTTTAGCTGTCGGCAATGAGCAGTTCTTC. This encodes CASSLAVGNEQFF.